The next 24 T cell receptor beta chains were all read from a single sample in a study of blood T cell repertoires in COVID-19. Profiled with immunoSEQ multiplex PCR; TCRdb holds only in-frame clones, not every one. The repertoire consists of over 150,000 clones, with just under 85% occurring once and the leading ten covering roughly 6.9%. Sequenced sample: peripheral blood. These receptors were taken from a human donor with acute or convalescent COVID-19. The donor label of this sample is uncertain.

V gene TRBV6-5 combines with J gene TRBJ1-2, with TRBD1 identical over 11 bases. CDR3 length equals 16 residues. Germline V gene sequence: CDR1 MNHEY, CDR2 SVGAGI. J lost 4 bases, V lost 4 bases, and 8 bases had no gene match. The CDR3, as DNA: TGTGCCAGCAGTTTGGCCGGACAGGGGGCTAGCTATGGCTACACCTTC. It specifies CASSLAGQGASYGYTF.

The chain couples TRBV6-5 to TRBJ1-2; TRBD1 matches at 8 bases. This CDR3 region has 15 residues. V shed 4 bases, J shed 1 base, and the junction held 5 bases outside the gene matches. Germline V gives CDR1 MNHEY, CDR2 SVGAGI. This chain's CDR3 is CASSFDRGVNYGYTF. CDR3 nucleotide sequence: TGTGCCAGCAGTTTCGACAGGGGCGTTAACTATGGCTACACCTTC.

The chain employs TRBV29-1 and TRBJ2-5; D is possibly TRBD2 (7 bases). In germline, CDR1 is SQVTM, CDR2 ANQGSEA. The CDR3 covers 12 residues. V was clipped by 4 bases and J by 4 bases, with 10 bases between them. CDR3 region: CSVGGGRETQYF. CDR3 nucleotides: TGCAGCGTTGGGGGGGGCCGAGAGACCCAGTACTTC.

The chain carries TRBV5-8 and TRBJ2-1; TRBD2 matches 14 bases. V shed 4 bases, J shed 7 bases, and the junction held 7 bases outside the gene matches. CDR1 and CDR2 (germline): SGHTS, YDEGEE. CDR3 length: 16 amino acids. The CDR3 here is CASSRRGLAGVNEQFF. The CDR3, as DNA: TGTGCCAGCAGCCGCCGGGGACTAGCGGGAGTTAATGAGCAGTTCTTC.

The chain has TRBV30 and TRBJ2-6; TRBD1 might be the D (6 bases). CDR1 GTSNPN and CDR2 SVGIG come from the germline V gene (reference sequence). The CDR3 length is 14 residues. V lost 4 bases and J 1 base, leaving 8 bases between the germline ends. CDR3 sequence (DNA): TGTGCCTGGAACAGGGAATCTGGGGCCAACGTCCTGACTTTC. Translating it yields CAWNRESGANVLTF.

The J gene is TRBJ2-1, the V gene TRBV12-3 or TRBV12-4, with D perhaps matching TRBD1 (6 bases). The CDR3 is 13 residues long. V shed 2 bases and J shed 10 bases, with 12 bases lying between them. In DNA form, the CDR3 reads TGTGCCAGCAGTTTACCTGCAGGGGTGGAGCAGTTCTTC. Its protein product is CASSLPAGVEQFF.

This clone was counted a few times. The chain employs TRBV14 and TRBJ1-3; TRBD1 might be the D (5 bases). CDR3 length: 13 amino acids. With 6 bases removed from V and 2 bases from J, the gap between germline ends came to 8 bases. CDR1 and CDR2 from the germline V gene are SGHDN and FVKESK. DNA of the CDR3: TGTGCCAGCAGTATGGGGCCTGGAAACACCATATATTTT. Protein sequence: CASSMGPGNTIYF.

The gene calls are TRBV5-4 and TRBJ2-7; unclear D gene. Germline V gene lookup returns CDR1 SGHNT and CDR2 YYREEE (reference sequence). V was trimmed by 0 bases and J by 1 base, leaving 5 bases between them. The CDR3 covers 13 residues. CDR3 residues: CASSLVGSYEQYF. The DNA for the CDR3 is TGTGCCAGCAGCTTGGTCGGGTCCTACGAGCAGTACTTC. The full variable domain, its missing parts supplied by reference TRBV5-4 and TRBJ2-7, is ETGVTQSPTHLIKTRGQQVTLRCSSQSGHNTVSWYQQALGQGPQFIFQYYREEENGRGNFPPRFSGLQFPNYSSELNVNALELDDSALYLCASSLVGSYEQYFGPGTRLTVT.

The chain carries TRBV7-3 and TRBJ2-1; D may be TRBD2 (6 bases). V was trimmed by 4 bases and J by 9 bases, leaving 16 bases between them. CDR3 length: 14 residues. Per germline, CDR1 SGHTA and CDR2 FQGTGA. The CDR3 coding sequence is TGTGCCAGCAGCTCCCCCGCGGGCGGGGCTGAGCAGTTCTTC. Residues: CASSSPAGGAEQFF.

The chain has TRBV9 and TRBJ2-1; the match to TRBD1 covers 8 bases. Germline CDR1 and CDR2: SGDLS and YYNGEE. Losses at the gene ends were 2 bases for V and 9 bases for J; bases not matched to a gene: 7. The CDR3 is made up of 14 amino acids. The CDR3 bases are TGTGCCAGCAGCGTCGGACAGGGTCCTCGTGAGCAGTTCTTC. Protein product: CASSVGQGPREQFF.

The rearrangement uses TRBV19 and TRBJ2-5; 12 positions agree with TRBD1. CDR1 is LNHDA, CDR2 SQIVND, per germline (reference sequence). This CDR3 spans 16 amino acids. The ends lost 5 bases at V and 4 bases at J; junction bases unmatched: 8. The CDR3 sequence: CASSSYMGQGAETQYF. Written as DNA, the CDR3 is TGTGCCAGTAGTTCCTATATGGGACAGGGGGCAGAGACCCAGTACTTC.

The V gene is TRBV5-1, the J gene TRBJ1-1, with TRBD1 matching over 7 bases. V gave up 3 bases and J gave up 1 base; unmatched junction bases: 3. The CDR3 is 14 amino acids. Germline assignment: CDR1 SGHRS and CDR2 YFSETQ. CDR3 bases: TGCGCCAGCAGCTCCGGGACAGCGAACACTGAAGCTTTCTTT. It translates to CASSSGTANTEAFF.

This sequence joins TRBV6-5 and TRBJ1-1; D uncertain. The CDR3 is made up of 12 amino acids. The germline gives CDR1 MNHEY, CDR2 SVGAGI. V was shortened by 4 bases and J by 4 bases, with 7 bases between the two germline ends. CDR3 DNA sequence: TGTGCCAGCAGTTCAGGTGGCACTGAAGCTTTCTTT. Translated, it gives CASSSGGTEAFF.

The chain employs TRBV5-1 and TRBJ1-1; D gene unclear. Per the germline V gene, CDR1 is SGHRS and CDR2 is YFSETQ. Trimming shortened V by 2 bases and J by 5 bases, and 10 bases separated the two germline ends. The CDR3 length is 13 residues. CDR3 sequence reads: CASSFQERTEAFF. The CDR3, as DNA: TGCGCCAGCAGCTTCCAAGAGCGTACTGAAGCTTTCTTT.

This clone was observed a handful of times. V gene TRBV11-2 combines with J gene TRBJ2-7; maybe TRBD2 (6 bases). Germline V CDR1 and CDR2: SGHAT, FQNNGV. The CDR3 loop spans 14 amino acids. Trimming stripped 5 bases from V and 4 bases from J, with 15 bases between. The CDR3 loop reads CASSPQGLSYEQYF. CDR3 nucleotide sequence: TGTGCCAGCAGCCCCCAGGGACTTTCATACGAGCAGTACTTC.

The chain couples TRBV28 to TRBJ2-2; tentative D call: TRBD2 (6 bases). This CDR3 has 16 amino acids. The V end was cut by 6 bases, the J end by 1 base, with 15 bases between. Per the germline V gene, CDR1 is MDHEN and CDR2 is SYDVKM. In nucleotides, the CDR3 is TGTGCCAGCAGGGGGGGACGGAATTTGAACACCGGGGAGCTGTTTTTT. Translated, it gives CASRGGRNLNTGELFF.

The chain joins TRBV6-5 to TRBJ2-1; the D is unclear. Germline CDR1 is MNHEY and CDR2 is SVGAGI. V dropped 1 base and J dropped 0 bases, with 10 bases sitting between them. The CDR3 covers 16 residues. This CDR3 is CASSYFPQSSYNEQFF. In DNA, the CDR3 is TGTGCCAGCAGTTACTTCCCACAAAGCTCCTACAATGAGCAGTTCTTC.

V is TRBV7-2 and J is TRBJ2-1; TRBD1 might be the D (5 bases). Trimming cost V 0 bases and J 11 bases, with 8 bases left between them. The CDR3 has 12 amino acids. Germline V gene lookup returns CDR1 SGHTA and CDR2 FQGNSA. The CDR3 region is CASSLAMDKQFF. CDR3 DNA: TGTGCCAGCAGCTTAGCGATGGACAAGCAGTTCTTC.

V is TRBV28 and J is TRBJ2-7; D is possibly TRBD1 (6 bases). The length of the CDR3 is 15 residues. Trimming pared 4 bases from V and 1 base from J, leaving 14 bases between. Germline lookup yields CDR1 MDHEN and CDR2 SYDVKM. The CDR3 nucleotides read TGTGCCAGCAGTTCCACAGGGAGTTTATCCTACGAGCAGTACTTC. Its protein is CASSSTGSLSYEQYF.

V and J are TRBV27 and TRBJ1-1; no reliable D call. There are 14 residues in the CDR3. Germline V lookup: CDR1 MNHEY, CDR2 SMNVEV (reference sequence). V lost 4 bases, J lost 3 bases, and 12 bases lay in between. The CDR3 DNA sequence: TGTGCCAGCAGTTCCCGTTTTACGGACACTGAAGCTTTCTTT. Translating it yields CASSSRFTDTEAFF.

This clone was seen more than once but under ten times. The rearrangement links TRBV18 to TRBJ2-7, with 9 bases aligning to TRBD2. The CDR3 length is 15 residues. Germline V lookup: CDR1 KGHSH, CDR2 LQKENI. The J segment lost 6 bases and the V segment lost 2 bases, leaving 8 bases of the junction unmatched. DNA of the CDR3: TGTGCCAGCTCACCATTAGCGGGAGCTGTCGTCGAGCAGTACTTC. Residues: CASSPLAGAVVEQYF.

CDR3 protein: CASSLGTQSRNEKLFF. For the CDR3, the DNA is TGCGCCAGCAGCTTGGGAACACAGAGCCGTAATGAAAAACTGTTTTTT. The rearrangement uses TRBV5-1 and TRBJ1-4; unclear D gene. The germline V and J ends were trimmed by 0 bases and 4 bases, with 13 bases remaining between them. The CDR3 is made up of 16 amino acids. Germline V CDR1 and CDR2: SGHRS, YFSETQ.

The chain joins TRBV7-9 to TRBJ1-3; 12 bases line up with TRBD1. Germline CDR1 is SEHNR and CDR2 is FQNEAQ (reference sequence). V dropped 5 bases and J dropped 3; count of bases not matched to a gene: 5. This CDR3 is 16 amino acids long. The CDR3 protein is CASSPGQGARGNTIYF. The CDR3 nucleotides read TGTGCCAGCAGCCCGGGACAGGGGGCTCGTGGAAACACCATATATTTT.

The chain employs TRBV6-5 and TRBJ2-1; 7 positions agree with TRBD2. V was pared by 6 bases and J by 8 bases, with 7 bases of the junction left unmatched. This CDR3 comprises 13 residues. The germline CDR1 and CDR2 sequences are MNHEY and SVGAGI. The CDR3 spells CASSPRLAHEQFF. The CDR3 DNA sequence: TGTGCCAGCAGCCCCAGACTAGCCCATGAGCAGTTCTTC.